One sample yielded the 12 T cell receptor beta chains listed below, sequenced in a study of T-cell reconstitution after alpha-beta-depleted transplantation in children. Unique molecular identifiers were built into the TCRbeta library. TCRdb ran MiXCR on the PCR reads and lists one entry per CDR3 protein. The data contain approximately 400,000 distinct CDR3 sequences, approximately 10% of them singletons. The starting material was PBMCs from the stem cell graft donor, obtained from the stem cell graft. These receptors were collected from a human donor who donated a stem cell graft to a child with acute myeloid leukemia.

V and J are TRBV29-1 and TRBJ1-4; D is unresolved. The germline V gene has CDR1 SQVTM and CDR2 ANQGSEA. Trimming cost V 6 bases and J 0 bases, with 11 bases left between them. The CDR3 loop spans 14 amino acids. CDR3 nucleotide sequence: TGCAGCGTGCAGGAGCTTGCAACTAATGAAAAACTGTTTTTT. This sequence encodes CSVQELATNEKLFF.

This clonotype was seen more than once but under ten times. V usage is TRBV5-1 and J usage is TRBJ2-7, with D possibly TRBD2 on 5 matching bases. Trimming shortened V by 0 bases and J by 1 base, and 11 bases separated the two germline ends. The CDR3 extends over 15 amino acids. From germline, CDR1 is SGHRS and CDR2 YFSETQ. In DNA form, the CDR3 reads TGCGCCAGCAGCTTGGGTGAGGGCCCTTCCTACGAGCAGTACTTC. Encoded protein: CASSLGEGPSYEQYF.

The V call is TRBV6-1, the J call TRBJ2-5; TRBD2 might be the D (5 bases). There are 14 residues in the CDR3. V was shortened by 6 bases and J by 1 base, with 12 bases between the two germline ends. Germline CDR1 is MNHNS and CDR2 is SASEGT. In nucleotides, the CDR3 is TGTGCCAGCAGCCTTGGACTGGTCCAAGAGACCCAGTACTTC. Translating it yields CASSLGLVQETQYF.

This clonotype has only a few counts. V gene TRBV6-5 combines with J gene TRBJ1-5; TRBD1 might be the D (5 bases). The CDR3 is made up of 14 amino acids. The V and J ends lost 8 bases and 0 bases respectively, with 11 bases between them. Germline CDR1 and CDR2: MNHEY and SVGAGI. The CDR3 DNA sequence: TGTGCCAGCGCGACAGCATATAGCAATCAGCCCCAGCATTTT. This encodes CASATAYSNQPQHF.

CDR3: CASSHSGGASTDTQYF. In DNA form, the CDR3 reads TGTGCCAGCAGTCATTCGGGGGGAGCGTCCACAGATACGCAGTATTTT. The chain links TRBV6-2 or TRBV6-3 to TRBJ2-3; 7 bases are shared with TRBD2. The CDR3 spans 16 residues. J was trimmed by 2 bases and V by 5 bases; bases with no gene match: 10. Germline V CDR1 and CDR2: MNHEY, SVGEGT.

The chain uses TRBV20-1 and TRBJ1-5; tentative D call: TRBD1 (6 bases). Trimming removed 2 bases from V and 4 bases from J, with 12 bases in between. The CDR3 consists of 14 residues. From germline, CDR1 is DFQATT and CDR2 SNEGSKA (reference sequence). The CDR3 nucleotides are TGCAGTGCTAGAACCAGGGGCGGGAATCAGCCCCAGCATTTT. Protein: CSARTRGGNQPQHF.

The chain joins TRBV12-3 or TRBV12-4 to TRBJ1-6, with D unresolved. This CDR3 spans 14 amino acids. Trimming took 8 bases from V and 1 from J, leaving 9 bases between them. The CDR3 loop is CASARESYNSPLHF. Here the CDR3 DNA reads TGTGCCAGCGCGCGGGAATCCTATAATTCACCCCTCCACTTT.

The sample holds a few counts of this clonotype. The CDR3 DNA reads TGTGCCAGCAGCAAAAACGGGATGAACTATGGCTACACCTTC. It encodes CASSKNGMNYGYTF. The chain joins TRBV5-5 to TRBJ1-2; D not certain. Trimming took off 4 bases at V and 2 bases at J, with 12 bases between the two ends. Germline V CDR1 and CDR2: SGHKS, YYEKEE (reference sequence). CDR3 length: 14 residues.

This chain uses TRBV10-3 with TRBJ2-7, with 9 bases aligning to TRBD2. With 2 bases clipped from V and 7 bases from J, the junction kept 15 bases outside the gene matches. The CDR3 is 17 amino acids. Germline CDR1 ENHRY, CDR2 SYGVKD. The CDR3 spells CAISEGGGGRASGEQYF. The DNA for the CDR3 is TGTGCCATCAGTGAGGGGGGAGGCGGGAGGGCTTCGGGGGAGCAGTACTTC.

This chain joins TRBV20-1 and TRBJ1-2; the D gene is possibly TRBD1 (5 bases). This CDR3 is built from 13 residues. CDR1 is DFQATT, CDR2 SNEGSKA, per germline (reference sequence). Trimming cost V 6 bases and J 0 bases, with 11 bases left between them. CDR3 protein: CSAPGPSNYGYTF. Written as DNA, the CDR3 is TGCAGTGCCCCGGGGCCTTCTAACTATGGCTACACCTTC.

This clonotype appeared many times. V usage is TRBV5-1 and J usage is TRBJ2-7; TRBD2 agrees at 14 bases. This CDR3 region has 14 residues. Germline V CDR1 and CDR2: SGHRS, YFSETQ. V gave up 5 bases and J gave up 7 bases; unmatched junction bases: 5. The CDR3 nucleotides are TGCGCCAGCAGGGGGACTAGCGGGAGCGGTGAGCAGTACTTC. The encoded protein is CASRGTSGSGEQYF.

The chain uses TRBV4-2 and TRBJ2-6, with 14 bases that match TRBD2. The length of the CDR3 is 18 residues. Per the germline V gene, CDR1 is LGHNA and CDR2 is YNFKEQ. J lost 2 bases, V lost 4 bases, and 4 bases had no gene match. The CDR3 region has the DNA TGTGCCAGCAGCCCCGGGACTAGCGGGAGCACTGGGGCCAACGTCCTGACTTTC. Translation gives CASSPGTSGSTGANVLTF.